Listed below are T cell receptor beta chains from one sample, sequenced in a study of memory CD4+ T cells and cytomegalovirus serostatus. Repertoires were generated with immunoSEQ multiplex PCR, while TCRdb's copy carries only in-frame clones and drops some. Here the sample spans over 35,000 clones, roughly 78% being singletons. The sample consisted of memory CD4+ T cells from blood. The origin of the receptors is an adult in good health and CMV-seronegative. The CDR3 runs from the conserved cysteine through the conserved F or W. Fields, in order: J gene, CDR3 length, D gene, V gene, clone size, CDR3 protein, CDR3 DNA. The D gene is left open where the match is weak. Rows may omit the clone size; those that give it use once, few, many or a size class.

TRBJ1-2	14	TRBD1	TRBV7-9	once	CASSVGTGWDGYTF	TGTGCCAGCAGCGTCGGGACAGGGTGGGATGGCTACACCTTC
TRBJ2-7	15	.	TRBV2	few	CASSEALGVYYEQYF	TGTGCCAGCAGTGAAGCGCTAGGGGTTTACTACGAGCAGTACTTC
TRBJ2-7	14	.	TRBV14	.	CASSLDWSSYEQYF	TGTGCCAGCAGCCTAGACTGGAGCTCCTACGAGCAGTACTTC
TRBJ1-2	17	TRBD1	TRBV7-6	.	CASSSRPPTGHSYGYTF	TGTGCCAGCAGCTCTAGGCCCCCGACAGGGCACTCCTATGGCTACACCTTC
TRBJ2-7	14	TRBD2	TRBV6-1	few	CASSVAGGSYEQYF	TGTGCCAGCAGTGTCGCGGGGGGCTCCTACGAGCAGTACTTC
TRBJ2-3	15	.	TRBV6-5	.	CASSGGLLSTDTQYF	TGTGCCAGCAGTGGGGGCCTCCTCAGCACAGATACGCAGTATTTT
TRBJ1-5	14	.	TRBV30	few	CAWSEGSENQPQHF	TGTGCCTGGAGTGAGGGGTCAGAGAATCAGCCCCAGCATTTT
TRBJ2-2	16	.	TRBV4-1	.	CASRDLWGQRAGELFF	TGCGCCAGCAGAGACCTGTGGGGGCAAAGGGCCGGGGAGCTGTTTTTT
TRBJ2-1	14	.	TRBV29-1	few	CSVEPVAVGNEQFF	TGCAGCGTTGAACCGGTAGCTGTAGGCAATGAGCAGTTCTTC
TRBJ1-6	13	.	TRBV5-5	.	CASSLEGDSPLHF	TGTGCCAGCAGCTTGGAAGGGGATTCACCCCTCCACTTT
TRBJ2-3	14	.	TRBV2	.	CASEFDGSTDTQYF	TGTGCCAGCGAATTTGACGGTAGCACAGATACGCAGTATTTT
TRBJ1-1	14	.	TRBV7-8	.	CASSLERGMTEAFF	TGTGCCAGCAGCTTAGAAAGGGGTATGACTGAAGCTTTCTTT
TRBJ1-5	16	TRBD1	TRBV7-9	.	CASSHSGQGVNQPQHF	TGTGCCAGCAGCCATTCGGGACAGGGCGTGAATCAGCCCCAGCATTTT
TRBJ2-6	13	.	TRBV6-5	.	CASMGIGANVLTF	TGTGCCAGCATGGGGATCGGGGCCAACGTCCTGACTTTC
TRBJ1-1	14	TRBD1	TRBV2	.	CASSVDRVNTEAFF	TGTGCCAGCAGCGTTGACAGGGTTAACACTGAAGCTTTCTTT
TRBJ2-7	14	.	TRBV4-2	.	CASSLLDSPGEQYF	TGTGCCAGCAGCTTGCTGGACAGTCCTGGCGAGCAGTACTTC
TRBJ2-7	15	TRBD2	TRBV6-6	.	CASSYWGGSDYEQYF	TGTGCCAGCAGTTACTGGGGGGGGTCGGATTACGAGCAGTACTTC
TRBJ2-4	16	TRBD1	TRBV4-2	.	CASSQDNRGLRDIQYF	TGTGCCAGCAGCCAAGATAACAGGGGGCTGAGGGACATTCAGTACTTC
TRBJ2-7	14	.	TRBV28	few	CASSHWRDLREQYF	TGTGCCAGCAGTCACTGGCGGGATCTGAGGGAGCAGTACTTC
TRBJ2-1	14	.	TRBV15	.	CATSREIRENEQFF	TGTGCCACCAGCAGGGAAATCAGGGAGAATGAGCAGTTCTTC
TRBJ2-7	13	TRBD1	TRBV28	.	CASRWTGWNEQYF	TGTGCCAGCAGGTGGACAGGGTGGAACGAGCAGTACTTC
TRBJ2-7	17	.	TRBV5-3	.	CARSIPLLDGYSYEQYF	TGTGCCAGAAGCATCCCTCTTTTGGACGGATACTCCTACGAGCAGTACTTC
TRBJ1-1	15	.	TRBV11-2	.	CASSLVSGGFTEAFF	TGTGCCAGCAGCTTAGTCTCCGGCGGGTTCACTGAAGCTTTCTTT
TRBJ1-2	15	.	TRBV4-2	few	CASSQGAGTSYGYTF	TGTGCCAGCAGCCAAGGGGCCGGGACCTCCTATGGCTACACCTTC
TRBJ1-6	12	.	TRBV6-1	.	CASSLLNSPLHF	TGTGCCAGCAGTTTACTAAATTCACCCCTCCACTTT
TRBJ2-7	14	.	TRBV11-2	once	CASSPQAGVYEQYF	TGTGCCAGCAGCCCCCAGGCCGGGGTGTACGAGCAGTACTTC
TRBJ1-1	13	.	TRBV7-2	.	CASSSQGYTEAFF	TGTGCCAGCAGCTCTCAGGGTTACACTGAAGCTTTCTTT
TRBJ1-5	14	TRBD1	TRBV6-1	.	CASSGQGEHQPQHF	TGTGCCAGCAGTGGACAGGGAGAACATCAGCCCCAGCATTTT
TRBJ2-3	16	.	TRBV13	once	CASSLVRSSGTDTQYF	TGTGCCAGCAGCTTAGTCCGCTCCTCGGGGACAGATACGCAGTATTTT
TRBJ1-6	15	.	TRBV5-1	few	CASSSRQGGNSPLHF	TGCGCCAGCAGCTCCCGACAAGGGGGTAATTCACCCCTCCACTTT
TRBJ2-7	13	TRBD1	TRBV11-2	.	CASSLGQGAEQYF	TGTGCCAGCAGCTTAGGGCAGGGGGCCGAGCAGTACTTC
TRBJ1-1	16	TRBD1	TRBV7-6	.	CASSLRTGGMNTEAFF	TGTGCCAGCAGCTTACGGACAGGGGGAATGAACACTGAAGCTTTCTTT
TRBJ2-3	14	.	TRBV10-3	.	CAISEGGSTDTQYF	TGTGCCATCAGTGAGGGGGGGAGCACAGATACGCAGTATTTT
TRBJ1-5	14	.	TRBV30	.	CAWSSGGFNQPQHF	TGTGCCTGGAGTTCGGGGGGGTTCAATCAGCCCCAGCATTTT
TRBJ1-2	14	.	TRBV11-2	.	CASSSLGALHGYTF	TGTGCCAGCAGCTCCCTGGGGGCTCTCCACGGCTACACCTTC
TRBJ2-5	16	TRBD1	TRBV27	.	CASSLWEGQGKETQYF	TGTGCCAGCAGTTTATGGGAGGGACAGGGAAAAGAGACCCAGTACTTC
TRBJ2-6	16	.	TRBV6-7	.	CASSLSFSSGANVLTF	TGTGCCAGCAGTTTATCTTTCTCCTCTGGGGCCAACGTCCTGACTTTC
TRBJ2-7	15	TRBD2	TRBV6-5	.	CASSYRAGSSYEQYF	TGTGCCAGCAGTTACCGAGCGGGGTCTTCTTACGAGCAGTACTTC
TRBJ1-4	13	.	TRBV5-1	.	CASSRDLGEKLFF	TGCGCCAGCAGCCGGGACCTAGGCGAAAAACTGTTTTTT
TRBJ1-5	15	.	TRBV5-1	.	CASSLDGLLGQPQHF	TGCGCCAGCAGCTTGGACGGCCTTCTCGGGCAGCCCCAGCATTTT
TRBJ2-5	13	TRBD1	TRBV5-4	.	CASSLPDRQTQYF	TGTGCCAGCAGCTTGCCGGACAGGCAGACCCAGTACTTC
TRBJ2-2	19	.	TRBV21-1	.	CASSGTGTSGTLNTGELFF	TGTGCCAGCAGCGGCACCGGGACTAGCGGCACTCTTAACACCGGGGAGCTGTTTTTT
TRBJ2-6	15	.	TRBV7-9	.	CASSLDRAGANVLTF	TGTGCCAGCAGCTTAGACAGGGCTGGGGCCAACGTCCTGACTTTC
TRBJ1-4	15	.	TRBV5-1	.	CASSLAGGPSEKLFF	TGCGCCAGCAGCTTGGCCGGGGGGCCCTCTGAAAAACTGTTTTTT
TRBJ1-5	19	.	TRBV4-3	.	CASSQEVWGGHHSNQPQHF	TGCGCCAGCAGCCAAGAAGTCTGGGGCGGACACCATAGCAATCAGCCCCAGCATTTT